The present T cell receptor beta chain was sequenced within a study of cytomegalovirus exposure and HLA in healthy donors. Study outcomes and limitations: V- and J-gene trimming of TCR beta was linked (in a later analysis) to a missense DCLRE1C variant.

This clone has just one count. Its specificity is unknown. The CDR3 sequence is 12 residues long. V was shortened by 6 bases and J by 7 bases, with 12 bases between the two germline ends. Germline V lookup: CDR1 MDHEN, CDR2 SYDVKM. Primers: 60 Vbeta forward and 13 Jbeta reverse. Libraries were prepared by immunoSEQ multiplex PCR; TCRdb keeps only in-frame clonotypes and omits some of them. The sample has approximately 200,000 clones, around 80% seen once. V and J are TRBV28 and TRBJ1-2; D gene ambiguous. Sequencing was carried out using PBMCs. This clonotype was obtained from a man aged 35-49 years in good health and CMV-seronegative. CDR3 in amino acids: CASSLTLVGYTF. For the CDR3, the DNA is TGTGCCAGCAGCCTTACATTGGTTGGCTACACCTTC.